Listed below are T cell receptor beta chains from one sample, sequenced in a study of identical twins. TCRdb ran MiXCR on the 5' RACE reads and lists one entry per CDR3 protein. The data hold some 630,000 distinct CDR3 sequences, with 7.1% observed a single time. The same data also went into a second study, on yellow fever vaccine responses in identical twins.

Sequencing used PBMCs. The receptors stem from a woman aged 18-30 years in good health. Each CDR3 is given with its conserved first and last residue. Each record gives: CDR3 protein, J gene, V gene.

CDR3aa: CASSNRGSGANVLTF
j_gene: TRBJ2-6
v_gene: TRBV18

CDR3aa: CASSLAQTSGKYNEQFF
j_gene: TRBJ2-1
v_gene: TRBV5-1

CDR3aa: CASSLGQIGEKLFF
j_gene: TRBJ1-4
v_gene: TRBV5-8

CDR3aa: CASSPARLISYGYTF
j_gene: TRBJ1-2
v_gene: TRBV4-1

CDR3aa: CASSLDRVNTGELFF
j_gene: TRBJ2-2
v_gene: TRBV12-3/TRBV12-4

CDR3aa: CASSPRTGGYGYTF
j_gene: TRBJ1-2
v_gene: TRBV7-9

CDR3aa: CASSLTGSGVTDTQYF
j_gene: TRBJ2-3
v_gene: TRBV9

CDR3aa: CASSLSISGGFWQFF
j_gene: TRBJ2-1
v_gene: TRBV27

CDR3aa: CASTSRGNNEQFF
j_gene: TRBJ2-1
v_gene: TRBV27

CDR3aa: CASSELTGELFF
j_gene: TRBJ2-2
v_gene: TRBV25-1

CDR3aa: CASSLGLAGVGGTGELFF
j_gene: TRBJ2-2
v_gene: TRBV28

CDR3aa: CAISRPGLASLGNSDTQYF
j_gene: TRBJ2-3
v_gene: TRBV10-3

CDR3aa: CASSLNGQGVNTEAFF
j_gene: TRBJ1-1
v_gene: TRBV11-2

CDR3aa: CSVDRGPGGYTF
j_gene: TRBJ1-2
v_gene: TRBV29-1

CDR3aa: CASSFSGTDSNQPQHF
j_gene: TRBJ1-5
v_gene: TRBV5-5

CDR3aa: CASSPASGGTDTQYF
j_gene: TRBJ2-3
v_gene: TRBV5-1

CDR3aa: CSARSARSSYNEQFF
j_gene: TRBJ2-1
v_gene: TRBV20-1

CDR3aa: CASSLYWAAYNEQFF
j_gene: TRBJ2-1
v_gene: TRBV28

CDR3aa: CASSTLAGRLAKNIQYF
j_gene: TRBJ2-4
v_gene: TRBV12-3/TRBV12-4

CDR3aa: CASSSGPPADTQYF
j_gene: TRBJ2-3
v_gene: TRBV4-1

CDR3aa: CASSPWENTDTQYF
j_gene: TRBJ2-3
v_gene: TRBV7-8

CDR3aa: CASSRTGNQPQHF
j_gene: TRBJ1-5
v_gene: TRBV7-8

CDR3aa: CASSESLAGGPQETQYF
j_gene: TRBJ2-5
v_gene: TRBV9

CDR3aa: CASSLAFRGASTDTQYF
j_gene: TRBJ2-3
v_gene: TRBV7-9

CDR3aa: CSAPLAGESYNEQFF
j_gene: TRBJ2-1
v_gene: TRBV20-1

CDR3aa: CASSQESMRLFF
j_gene: TRBJ1-4
v_gene: TRBV4-1

CDR3aa: CSARDPTRLSYNEQFF
j_gene: TRBJ2-1
v_gene: TRBV20-1

CDR3aa: CSVGQQFEAFF
j_gene: TRBJ1-1
v_gene: TRBV29-1

CDR3aa: CSVEEGGSYEQYF
j_gene: TRBJ2-7
v_gene: TRBV29-1

CDR3aa: CAISESPTGLVTEAFF
j_gene: TRBJ1-1
v_gene: TRBV10-3

CDR3aa: CASNLQGSKNIQYF
j_gene: TRBJ2-4
v_gene: TRBV2

CDR3aa: CSAGWDTGELFF
j_gene: TRBJ2-2
v_gene: TRBV20-1

CDR3aa: CASSSSGWPYEQYF
j_gene: TRBJ2-7
v_gene: TRBV27

CDR3aa: CSAPPRSGTSPLDEQFF
j_gene: TRBJ2-1
v_gene: TRBV20-1

CDR3aa: CASSHRVGGYTF
j_gene: TRBJ1-2
v_gene: TRBV6-6

CDR3aa: CASSEADLQETQYF
j_gene: TRBJ2-5
v_gene: TRBV2

CDR3aa: CASSYSPGAGTDTQYF
j_gene: TRBJ2-3
v_gene: TRBV6-5

CDR3aa: CASSLDGRYYSNQPQHF
j_gene: TRBJ1-5
v_gene: TRBV7-8

CDR3aa: CASSFGPSPSTDTQYF
j_gene: TRBJ2-3
v_gene: TRBV12-3/TRBV12-4

CDR3aa: CASSATSGLRETQYF
j_gene: TRBJ2-5
v_gene: TRBV7-2

CDR3aa: CASSQFAGGYTGELFF
j_gene: TRBJ2-2
v_gene: TRBV3-1

CDR3aa: CASSSLARDTRGTIYF
j_gene: TRBJ1-3
v_gene: TRBV12-3/TRBV12-4

CDR3aa: CASSFRTSGGPSGELFF
j_gene: TRBJ2-2
v_gene: TRBV5-6

CDR3aa: CASSQVGLSTDTQYF
j_gene: TRBJ2-3
v_gene: TRBV14

CDR3aa: CASTPRPGELFF
j_gene: TRBJ2-2
v_gene: TRBV28

CDR3aa: CSVEDSGGGYSYEQYF
j_gene: TRBJ2-7
v_gene: TRBV29-1

CDR3aa: CSASSGRAQGDTQYF
j_gene: TRBJ2-3
v_gene: TRBV20-1

CDR3aa: CASSQGGTSGTDTQYF
j_gene: TRBJ2-3
v_gene: TRBV4-1

CDR3aa: CASSQDYSYNEQFF
j_gene: TRBJ2-1
v_gene: TRBV7-3

CDR3aa: CASSVKSSTNEKLFF
j_gene: TRBJ1-4
v_gene: TRBV9

CDR3aa: CGTSGSPAQNTQYF
j_gene: TRBJ2-3
v_gene: TRBV10-3

CDR3aa: CASSVESGGWGYTF
j_gene: TRBJ1-2
v_gene: TRBV9

CDR3aa: CASRTTGTDISGANVLTF
j_gene: TRBJ2-6
v_gene: TRBV6-1

CDR3aa: CASSVGGRVNNEQFF
j_gene: TRBJ2-1
v_gene: TRBV25-1

CDR3aa: CASSARDNYGYTF
j_gene: TRBJ1-2
v_gene: TRBV9

CDR3aa: CATLSRGGDTDTQYF
j_gene: TRBJ2-3
v_gene: TRBV6-1

CDR3aa: CASSLGRVQETQYF
j_gene: TRBJ2-5
v_gene: TRBV5-6

CDR3aa: CASSLILRQGDYGYTF
j_gene: TRBJ1-2
v_gene: TRBV7-8